The T cell receptor (beta chain) described here comes from a study of shared clonotypes between healthy human individuals. Notes on the study in general: Several donors held approximately 5% of naive CD4 clonotypes in common.

Naive CD8 isolation took CD45RO-negative cells positively selected for CCR7 and excluded terminally differentiated effector memory CD45RA+ cells. Nashville, Tennessee was home to all donors, who were Caucasian adults. With respect to this clone: The antigen is unknown.

This CDR3 comprises 13 residues. Per the germline V gene, CDR1 is MNHEY and CDR2 is SVGAGI. V lost 5 bases to trimming and J lost 6 bases, with 10 bases between them. Assay: immunoSEQ multiplex PCR; the TCRdb copy retains only in-frame clones and omits some. The profile shows about 2,100,000 clones, under 95% of them singletons. The source of this sequence is a man aged 18 to 29 in good health. Some clones in this sample may be carry-over from other donors' samples. The rearrangement joins TRBV6-5 to TRBJ2-2, with D tentatively TRBD1 or TRBD2 (6 bases each). Source material: naive CD8+ T cells from PBMCs. This CDR3 is CASSGRGPGELFF. CDR3 coding DNA: TGTGCCAGCAGTGGTCGGGGGCCCGGGGAGCTGTTTTTT.